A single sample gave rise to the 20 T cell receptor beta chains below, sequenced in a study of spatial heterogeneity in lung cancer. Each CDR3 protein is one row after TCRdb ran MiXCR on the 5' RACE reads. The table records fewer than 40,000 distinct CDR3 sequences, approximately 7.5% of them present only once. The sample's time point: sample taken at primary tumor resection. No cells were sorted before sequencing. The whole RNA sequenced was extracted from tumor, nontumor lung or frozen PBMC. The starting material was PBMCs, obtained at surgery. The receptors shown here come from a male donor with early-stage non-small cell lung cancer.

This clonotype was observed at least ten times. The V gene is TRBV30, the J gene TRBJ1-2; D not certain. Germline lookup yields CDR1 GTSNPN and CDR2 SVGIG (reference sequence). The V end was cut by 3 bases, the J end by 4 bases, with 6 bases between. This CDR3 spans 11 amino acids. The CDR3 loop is CAWRIAYGYTF. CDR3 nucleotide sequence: TGTGCCTGGAGGATTGCCTATGGCTACACCTTC.

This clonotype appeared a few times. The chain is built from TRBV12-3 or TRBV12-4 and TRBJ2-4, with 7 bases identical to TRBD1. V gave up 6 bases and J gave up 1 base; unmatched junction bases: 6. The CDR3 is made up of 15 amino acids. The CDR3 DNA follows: TGTGCCAGCAGCAGACAGGGTGCGGCCAAAAACATTCAGTACTTC. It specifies CASSRQGAAKNIQYF.

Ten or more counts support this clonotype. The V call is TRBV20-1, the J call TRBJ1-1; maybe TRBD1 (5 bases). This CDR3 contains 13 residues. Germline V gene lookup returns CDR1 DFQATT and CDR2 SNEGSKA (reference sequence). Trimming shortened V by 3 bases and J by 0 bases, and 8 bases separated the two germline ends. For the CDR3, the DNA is TGCAGTGCTAGGACAGCGATGAACACTGAAGCTTTCTTT. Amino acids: CSARTAMNTEAFF.

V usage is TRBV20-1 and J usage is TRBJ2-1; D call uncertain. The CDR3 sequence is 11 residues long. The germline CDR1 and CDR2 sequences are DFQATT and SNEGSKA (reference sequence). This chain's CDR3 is CRAGWGDEQFF. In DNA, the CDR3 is TGCAGGGCAGGATGGGGTGATGAGCAGTTCTTC.

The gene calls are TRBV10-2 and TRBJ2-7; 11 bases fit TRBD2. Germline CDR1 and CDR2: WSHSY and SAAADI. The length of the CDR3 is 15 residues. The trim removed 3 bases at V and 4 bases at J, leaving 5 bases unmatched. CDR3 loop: CASSEGTSGLYEQYV. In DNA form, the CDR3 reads TGCGCCAGCAGTGAAGGGACTAGCGGTCTATACGAGCAGTACGTC.

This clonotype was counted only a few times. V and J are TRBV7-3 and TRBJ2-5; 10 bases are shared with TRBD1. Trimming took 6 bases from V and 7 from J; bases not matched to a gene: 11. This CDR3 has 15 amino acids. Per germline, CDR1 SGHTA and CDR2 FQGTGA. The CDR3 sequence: CASSPGGTGAPTQYF. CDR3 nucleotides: TGTGCCAGCAGTCCTGGGGGGACAGGGGCCCCGACCCAGTACTTC.

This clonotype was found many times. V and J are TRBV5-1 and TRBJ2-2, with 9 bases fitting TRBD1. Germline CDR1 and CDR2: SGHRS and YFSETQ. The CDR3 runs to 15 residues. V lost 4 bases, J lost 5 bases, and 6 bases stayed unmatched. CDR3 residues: CASSPGTGQTGELFF. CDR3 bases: TGCGCCAGCAGCCCGGGGACAGGGCAGACCGGGGAGCTGTTTTTT.

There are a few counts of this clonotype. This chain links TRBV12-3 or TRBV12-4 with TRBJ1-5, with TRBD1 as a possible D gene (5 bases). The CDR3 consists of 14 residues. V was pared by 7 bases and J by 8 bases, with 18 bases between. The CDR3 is CASTRRGWVEPQHF. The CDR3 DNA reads TGTGCCAGCACCCGTCGGGGGTGGGTTGAGCCCCAGCATTTT.

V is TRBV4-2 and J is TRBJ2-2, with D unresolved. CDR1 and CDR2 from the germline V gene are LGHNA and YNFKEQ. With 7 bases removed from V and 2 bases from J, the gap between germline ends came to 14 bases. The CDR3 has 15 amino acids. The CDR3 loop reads CASKSGGTNTGELFF. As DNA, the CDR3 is TGTGCCAGCAAGAGTGGCGGAACAAACACCGGGGAGCTGTTTTTT.

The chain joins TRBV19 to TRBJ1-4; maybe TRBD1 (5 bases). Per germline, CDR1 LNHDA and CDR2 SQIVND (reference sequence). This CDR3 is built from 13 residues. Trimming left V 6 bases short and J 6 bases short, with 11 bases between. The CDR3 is CASRPGYDEKLFF. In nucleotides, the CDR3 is TGTGCCAGTAGGCCAGGGTACGATGAAAAACTGTTTTTT.

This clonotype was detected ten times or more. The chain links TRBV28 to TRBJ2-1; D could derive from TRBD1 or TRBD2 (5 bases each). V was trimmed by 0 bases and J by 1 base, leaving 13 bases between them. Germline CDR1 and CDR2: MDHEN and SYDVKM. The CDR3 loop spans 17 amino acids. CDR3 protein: CASSLWVSEGSYNEQFF. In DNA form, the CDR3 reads TGTGCCAGCAGTTTATGGGTTAGCGAGGGGTCCTACAATGAGCAGTTCTTC.

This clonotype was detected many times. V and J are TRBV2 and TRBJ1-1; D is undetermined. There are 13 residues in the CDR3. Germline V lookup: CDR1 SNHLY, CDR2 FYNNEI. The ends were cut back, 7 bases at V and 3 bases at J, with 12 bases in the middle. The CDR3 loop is CASKAQIDTEAFF. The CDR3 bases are TGTGCCAGCAAGGCACAGATTGACACTGAAGCTTTCTTT.

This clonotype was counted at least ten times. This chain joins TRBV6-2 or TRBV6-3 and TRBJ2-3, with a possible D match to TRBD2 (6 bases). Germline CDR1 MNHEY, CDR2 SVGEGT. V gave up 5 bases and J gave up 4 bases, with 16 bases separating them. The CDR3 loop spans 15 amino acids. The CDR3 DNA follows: TGTGCCAGCAGTGGACCGCACGGGAGTGCAGATACGCAGTATTTT. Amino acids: CASSGPHGSADTQYF.

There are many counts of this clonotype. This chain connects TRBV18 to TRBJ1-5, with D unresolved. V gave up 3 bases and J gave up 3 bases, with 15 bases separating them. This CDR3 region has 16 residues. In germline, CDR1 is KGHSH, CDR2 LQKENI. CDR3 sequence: CASSPSRSLTNQPQHF. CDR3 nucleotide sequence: TGTGCCAGCTCACCCTCCCGGTCACTCACCAATCAGCCCCAGCATTTT.

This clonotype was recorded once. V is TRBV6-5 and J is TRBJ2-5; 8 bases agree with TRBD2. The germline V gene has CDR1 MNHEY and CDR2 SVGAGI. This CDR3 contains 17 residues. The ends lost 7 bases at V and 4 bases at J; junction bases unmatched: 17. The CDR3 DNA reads TGTGCCAGCACCAGGGGAGCGGGAGTCGGGAATGGAGAGACCCAGTACTTC. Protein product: CASTRGAGVGNGETQYF.

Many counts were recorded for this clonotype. CDR3 DNA sequence: TGCAGTGCTAGTGTTGGATCCAGGCAGTACTTC. This gives the protein CSASVGSRQYF. The chain carries TRBV20-1 and TRBJ2-7, with unresolved D. The CDR3 sequence is 11 residues long. Trimming cost V 3 bases and J 9 bases, with 12 bases left between them. Germline loops: CDR1 DFQATT, CDR2 SNEGSKA (reference sequence).

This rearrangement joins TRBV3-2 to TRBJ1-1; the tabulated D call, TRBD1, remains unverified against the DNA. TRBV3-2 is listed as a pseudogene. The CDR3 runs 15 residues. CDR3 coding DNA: TGTGCCAGCAGCCAAGATCGGGGGACAAAAGACCGAGCTTTCTTT. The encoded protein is CASSQDRGTKDRAFF.

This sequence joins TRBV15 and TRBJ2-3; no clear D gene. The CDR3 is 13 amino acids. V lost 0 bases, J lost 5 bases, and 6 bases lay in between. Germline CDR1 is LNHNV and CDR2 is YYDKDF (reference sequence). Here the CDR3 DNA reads TGTGCCACCAGCAGAGATCGTCTAGATACGCAGTATTTT. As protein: CATSRDRLDTQYF.

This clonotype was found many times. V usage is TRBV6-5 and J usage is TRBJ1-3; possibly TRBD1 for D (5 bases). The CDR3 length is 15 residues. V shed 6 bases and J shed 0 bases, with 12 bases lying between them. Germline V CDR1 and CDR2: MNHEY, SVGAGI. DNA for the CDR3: TGTGCCAGCAGGAGGGACTCGAGCTCTGGAAACACCATATATTTT. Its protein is CASRRDSSSGNTIYF.

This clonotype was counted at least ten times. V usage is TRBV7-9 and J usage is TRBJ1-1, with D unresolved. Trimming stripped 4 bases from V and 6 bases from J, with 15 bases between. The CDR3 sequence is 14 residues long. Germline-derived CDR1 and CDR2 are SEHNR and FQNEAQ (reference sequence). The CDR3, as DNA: TGTGCCAGCAGCTCTCGTGGAGGGTCCGCTGAAGCTTTCTTT. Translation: CASSSRGGSAEAFF.